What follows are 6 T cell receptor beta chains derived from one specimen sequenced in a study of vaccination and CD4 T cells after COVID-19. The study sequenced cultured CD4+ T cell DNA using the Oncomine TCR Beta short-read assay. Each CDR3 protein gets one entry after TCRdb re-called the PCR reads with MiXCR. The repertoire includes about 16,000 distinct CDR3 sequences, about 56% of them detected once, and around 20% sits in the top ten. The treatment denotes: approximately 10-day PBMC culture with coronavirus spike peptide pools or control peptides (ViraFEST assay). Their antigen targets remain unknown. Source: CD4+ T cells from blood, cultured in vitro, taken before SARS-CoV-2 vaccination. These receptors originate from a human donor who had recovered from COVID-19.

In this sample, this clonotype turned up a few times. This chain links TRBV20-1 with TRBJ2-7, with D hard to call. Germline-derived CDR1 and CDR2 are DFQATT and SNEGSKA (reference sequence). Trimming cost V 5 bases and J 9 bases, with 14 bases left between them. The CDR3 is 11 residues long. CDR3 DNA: TGCAGTGCTCCTTCCCGGATGGGGCAGTACTTC. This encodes CSAPSRMGQYF.

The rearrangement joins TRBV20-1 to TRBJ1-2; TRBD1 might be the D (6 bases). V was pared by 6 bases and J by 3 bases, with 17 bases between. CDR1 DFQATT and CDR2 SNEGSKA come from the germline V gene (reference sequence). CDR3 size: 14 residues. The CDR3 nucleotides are TGCAGTGCCGGAGGGGGATCTTTTGACTATGGCTACACCTTC. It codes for CSAGGGSFDYGYTF.

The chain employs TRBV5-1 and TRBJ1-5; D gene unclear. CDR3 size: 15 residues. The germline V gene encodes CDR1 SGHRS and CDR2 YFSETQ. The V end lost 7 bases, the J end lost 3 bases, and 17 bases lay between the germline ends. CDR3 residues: CASSSGPGYNQPQHF. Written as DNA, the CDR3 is TGCGCCAGCTCCTCGGGTCCGGGTTACAATCAGCCCCAGCATTTT.

CDR3 DNA sequence: TGCGCCAGCAGCTTGATCGGACAGACTGAAGCTTTCTTT. Translated: CASSLIGQTEAFF. The chain joins TRBV5-1 to TRBJ1-1, with a weak D call TRBD1 (6 bases). Germline loops: CDR1 SGHRS, CDR2 YFSETQ. The V end lost 1 base, the J end lost 5 bases, and 9 bases lay between the germline ends. The CDR3 totals 13 residues.

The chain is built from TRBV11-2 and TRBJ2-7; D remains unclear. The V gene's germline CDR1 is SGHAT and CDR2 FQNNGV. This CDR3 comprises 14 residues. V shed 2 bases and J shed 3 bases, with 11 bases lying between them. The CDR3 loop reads CASSLNRQDYEQYF. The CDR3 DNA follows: TGTGCCAGCAGCTTAAATAGGCAGGACTACGAGCAGTACTTC. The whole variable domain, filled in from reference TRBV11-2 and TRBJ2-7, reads EAGVAQSPRYKIIEKRQSVAFWCNPISGHATLYWYQQILGQGPKLLIQFQNNGVVDDSQLPKDRFSAERLKGVDSTLKIQPAKLEDSAVYLCASSLNRQDYEQYFGPGTRLTVT.

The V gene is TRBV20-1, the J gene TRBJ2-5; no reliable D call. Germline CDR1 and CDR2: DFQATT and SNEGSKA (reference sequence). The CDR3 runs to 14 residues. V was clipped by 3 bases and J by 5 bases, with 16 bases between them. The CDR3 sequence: CSASPVVEPETQYF. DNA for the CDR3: TGCAGTGCTAGTCCGGTTGTGGAGCCGGAGACCCAGTACTTC.